This T cell receptor beta chain was sequenced in a study of shared clonotypes between healthy human individuals. CDR1 is MNHEY and CDR2 is SMNVEV in the germline V gene (reference sequence). CDR3 length: 16 residues. V gave up 3 bases and J gave up 2 bases, with 14 bases separating them. General study findings and limits: The generation probabilities recorded for non-shared clonotypes fell below those of clonotypes shared by all four donors.

Deep-level assay runs were performed. In the original processing: Filtering differed because ImmunoSEQ produced junction-only sequences that carried no quality scores. Clones were read by immunoSEQ multiplex PCR, and TCRdb kept only the in-frame ones, dropping some. V and J calls plus clone size are reproduced from that table; the DNA served to infer D and trimming. The sample records a few hundred thousand clones, roughly 70% being singletons. A CD45RA+ naive subset and a CD45RA-negative memory subset were split from CD4+ cells. About this clone itself: The target antigen is unknown.

The J gene is TRBJ2-1, the V gene TRBV27; tentatively, D is TRBD1 or TRBD2 (5 bases each). Source material: memory CD4+ T cells sorted from blood. Subset here: CD45RA-negative fraction. The clonotype originates from a man aged 30-40 years in good health. The CDR3: CASSLKGRETYNEQFF. The DNA of the CDR3 is TGTGCCAGCAGTTTGAAGGGCAGGGAGACCTACAATGAGCAGTTCTTC.